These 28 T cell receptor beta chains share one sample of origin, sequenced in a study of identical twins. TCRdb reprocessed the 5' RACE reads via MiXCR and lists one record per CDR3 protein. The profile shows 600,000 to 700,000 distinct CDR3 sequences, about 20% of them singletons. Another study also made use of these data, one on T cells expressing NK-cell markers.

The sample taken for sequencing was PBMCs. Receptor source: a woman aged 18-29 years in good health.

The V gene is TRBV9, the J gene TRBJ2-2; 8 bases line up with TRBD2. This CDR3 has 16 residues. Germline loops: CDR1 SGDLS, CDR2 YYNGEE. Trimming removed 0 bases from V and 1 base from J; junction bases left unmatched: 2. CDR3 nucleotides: TGTGCCAGCAGCGTAGTAACTAGCGGGAACACCGGGGAGCTGTTTTTT. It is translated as CASSVVTSGNTGELFF.

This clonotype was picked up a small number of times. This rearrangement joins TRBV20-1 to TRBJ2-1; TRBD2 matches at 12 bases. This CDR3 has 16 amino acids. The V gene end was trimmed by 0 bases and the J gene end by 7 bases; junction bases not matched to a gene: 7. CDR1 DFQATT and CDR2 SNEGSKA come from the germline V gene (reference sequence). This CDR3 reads CSARDGALAGGNEQFF. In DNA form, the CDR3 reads TGCAGTGCTAGAGATGGGGCCCTAGCGGGAGGGAATGAGCAGTTCTTC.

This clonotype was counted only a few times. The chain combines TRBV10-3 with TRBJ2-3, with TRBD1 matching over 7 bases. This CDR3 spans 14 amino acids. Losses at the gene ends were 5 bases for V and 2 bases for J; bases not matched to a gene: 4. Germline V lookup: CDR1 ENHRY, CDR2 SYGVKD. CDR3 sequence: CAISPGQNTDTQYF. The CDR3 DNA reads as TGTGCCATCAGTCCGGGACAGAACACAGATACGCAGTATTTT.

DNA of the CDR3: TGTGCCAGCAGTTACTCGGACGGTGGTGTCGGCACCATATATTTT. It specifies CASSYSDGGVGTIYF. The chain combines TRBV6-5 with TRBJ1-3; D is ambiguous. Per germline, CDR1 MNHEY and CDR2 SVGAGI. The CDR3 extends over 15 amino acids. With 0 bases removed from V and 9 bases from J, the gap between germline ends came to 15 bases.

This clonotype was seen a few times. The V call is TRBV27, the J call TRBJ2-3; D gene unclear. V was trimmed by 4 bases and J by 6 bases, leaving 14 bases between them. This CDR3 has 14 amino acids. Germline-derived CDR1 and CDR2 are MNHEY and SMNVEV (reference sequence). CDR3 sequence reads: CASSSRPVGDTQYF. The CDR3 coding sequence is TGTGCCAGCAGTTCGCGCCCTGTAGGGGATACGCAGTATTTT.

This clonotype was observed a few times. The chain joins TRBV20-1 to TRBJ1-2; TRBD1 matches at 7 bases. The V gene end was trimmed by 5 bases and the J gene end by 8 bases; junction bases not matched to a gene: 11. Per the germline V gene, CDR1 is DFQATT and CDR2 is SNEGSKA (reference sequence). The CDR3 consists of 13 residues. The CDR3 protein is CSAYQDRVKGYTF. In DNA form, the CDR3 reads TGCAGTGCTTATCAAGACAGGGTTAAGGGCTACACCTTC.

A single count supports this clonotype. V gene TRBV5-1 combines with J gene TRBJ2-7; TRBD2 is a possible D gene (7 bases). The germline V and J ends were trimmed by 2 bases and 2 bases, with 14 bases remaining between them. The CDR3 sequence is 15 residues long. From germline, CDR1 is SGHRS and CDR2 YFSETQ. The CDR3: CASSLTRGATYEQYF. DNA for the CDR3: TGCGCCAGCAGCTTAACTCGGGGGGCTACCTACGAGCAGTACTTC.

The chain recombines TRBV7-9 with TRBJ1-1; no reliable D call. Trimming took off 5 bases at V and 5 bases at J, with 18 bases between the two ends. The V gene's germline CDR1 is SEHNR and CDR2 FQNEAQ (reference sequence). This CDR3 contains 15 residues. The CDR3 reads CASSAVRAFPTEAFF. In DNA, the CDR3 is TGTGCCAGCAGCGCCGTAAGGGCCTTTCCAACTGAAGCTTTCTTT.

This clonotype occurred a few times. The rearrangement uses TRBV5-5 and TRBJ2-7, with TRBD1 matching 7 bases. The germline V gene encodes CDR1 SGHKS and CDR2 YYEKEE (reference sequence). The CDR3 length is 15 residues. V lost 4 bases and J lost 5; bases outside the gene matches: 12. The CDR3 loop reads CASSTIRTGRNEQYF. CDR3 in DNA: TGTGCCAGCAGCACGATCCGGACAGGCCGCAACGAGCAGTACTTC.

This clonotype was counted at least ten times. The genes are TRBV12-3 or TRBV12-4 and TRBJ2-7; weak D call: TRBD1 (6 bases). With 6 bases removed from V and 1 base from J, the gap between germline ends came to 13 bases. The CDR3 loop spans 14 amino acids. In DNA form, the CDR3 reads TGTGCCAGCAGCCCATGGGACACTTCCTACGAGCAGTACTTC. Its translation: CASSPWDTSYEQYF.

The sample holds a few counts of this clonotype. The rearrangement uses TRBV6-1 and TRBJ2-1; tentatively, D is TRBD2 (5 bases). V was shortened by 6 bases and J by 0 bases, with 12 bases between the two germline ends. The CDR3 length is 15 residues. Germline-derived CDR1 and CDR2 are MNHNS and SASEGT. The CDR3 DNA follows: TGTGCCAGCAGCCGCCCCGGGGTCTCCTACAATGAGCAGTTCTTC. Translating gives CASSRPGVSYNEQFF.

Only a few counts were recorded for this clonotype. The CDR3 region is CASSKVDSGHNEQFF. The CDR3 nucleotides read TGTGCCAGCAGCAAAGTCGATAGCGGACACAATGAGCAGTTCTTC. The chain is built from TRBV21-1 and TRBJ2-1; the table gives TRBD2 as D, unverified against the DNA. TRBV21-1 is flagged as a pseudogene. This CDR3 region has 15 residues.

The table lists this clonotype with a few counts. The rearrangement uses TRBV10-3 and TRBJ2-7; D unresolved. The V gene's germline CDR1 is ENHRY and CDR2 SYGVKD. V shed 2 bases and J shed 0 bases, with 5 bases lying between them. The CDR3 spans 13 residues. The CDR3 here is CAISEKSSYEQYF. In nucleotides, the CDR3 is TGTGCCATCAGTGAGAAGAGCTCCTACGAGCAGTACTTC.

The CDR3 loop reads CASSATGSSGEQYF. The CDR3 DNA sequence: TGTGCCAGCAGCGCGACAGGGTCTTCAGGCGAGCAGTACTTC. The chain is built from TRBV7-6 and TRBJ2-7, with 7 bases identical to TRBD1. The CDR3 covers 14 residues. Trimming removed 5 bases from V and 6 bases from J; junction bases left unmatched: 10. The germline CDR1 and CDR2 sequences are SGHVS and FNYEAQ. The full variable domain, in which reference TRBV7-6 and TRBJ2-7 provide the parts outside the CDR3, is GAGVSQSPRYKVTKRGQDVALRCDPISGHVSLYWYRQALGQGPEFLTYFNYEAQQDKSGLPNDRFSAERPEGSISTLTIQRTEQRDSAMYRCASSATGSSGEQYFGPGTRLTVT.

This CDR3 reads CASTPRDPLREQYF. In DNA, the CDR3 is TGTGCCAGCACTCCCCGGGACCCCCTACGGGAGCAGTACTTC. The gene calls are TRBV7-9 and TRBJ2-7, with D perhaps given as TRBD1 or TRBD2 (5 bases each). This CDR3 has 14 residues. CDR1 and CDR2 (germline): SEHNR, FQNEAQ (reference sequence). The V gene lost 7 bases and the J gene lost 7 bases, with 20 bases spanning the gap.

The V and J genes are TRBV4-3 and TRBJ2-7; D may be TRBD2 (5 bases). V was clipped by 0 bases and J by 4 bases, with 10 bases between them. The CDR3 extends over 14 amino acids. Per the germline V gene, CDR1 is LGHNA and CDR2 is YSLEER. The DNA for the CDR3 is TGCGCCAGCAGCCAAGACCGGACGGGGTACGAGCAGTACTTC. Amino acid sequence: CASSQDRTGYEQYF.

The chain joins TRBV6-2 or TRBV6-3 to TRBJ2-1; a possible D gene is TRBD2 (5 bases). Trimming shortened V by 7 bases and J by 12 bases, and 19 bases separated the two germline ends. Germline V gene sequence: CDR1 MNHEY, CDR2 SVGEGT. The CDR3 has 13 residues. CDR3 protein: CASTIHLVGVQFF. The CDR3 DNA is TGTGCCAGCACCATACACCTAGTCGGGGTGCAGTTCTTC.

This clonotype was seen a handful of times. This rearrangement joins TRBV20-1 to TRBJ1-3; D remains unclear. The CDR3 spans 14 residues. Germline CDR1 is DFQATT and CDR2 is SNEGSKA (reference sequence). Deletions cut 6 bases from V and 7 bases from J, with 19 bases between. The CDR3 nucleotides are TGCAGTGCGCCCTTTAGAGGGCTGGGGAACACCATATATTTT. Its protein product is CSAPFRGLGNTIYF.

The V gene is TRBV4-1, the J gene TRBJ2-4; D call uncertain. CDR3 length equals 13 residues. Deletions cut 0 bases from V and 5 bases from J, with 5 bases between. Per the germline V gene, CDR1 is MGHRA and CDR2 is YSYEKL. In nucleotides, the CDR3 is TGCGCCAGCAGCCAAGATGAGGAAAACATTCAGTACTTC. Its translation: CASSQDEENIQYF.

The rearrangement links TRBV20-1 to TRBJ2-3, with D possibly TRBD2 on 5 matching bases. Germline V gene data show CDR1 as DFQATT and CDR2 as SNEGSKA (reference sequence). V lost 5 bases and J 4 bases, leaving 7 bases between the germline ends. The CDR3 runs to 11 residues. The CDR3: CSAPGADTQYF. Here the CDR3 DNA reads TGCAGTGCTCCCGGGGCAGATACGCAGTATTTT.

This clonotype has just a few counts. The CDR3 protein is CSAHPDRDGEAFF. CDR3 sequence (DNA): TGCAGTGCTCATCCTGACAGGGATGGTGAAGCTTTCTTT. V usage is TRBV20-1 and J usage is TRBJ1-1, with 7 nucleotides matching TRBD1. This CDR3 is 13 amino acids long. Germline V lookup: CDR1 DFQATT, CDR2 SNEGSKA (reference sequence). The V and J ends lost 5 bases and 7 bases, in that order; junction bases with no gene match: 10.

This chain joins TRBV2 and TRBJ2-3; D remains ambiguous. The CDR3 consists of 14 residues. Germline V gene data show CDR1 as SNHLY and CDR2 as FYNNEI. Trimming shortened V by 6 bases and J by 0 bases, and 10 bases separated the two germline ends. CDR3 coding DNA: TGTGCCAGCAGGACCAGCCCTAGCACAGATACGCAGTATTTT. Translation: CASRTSPSTDTQYF.

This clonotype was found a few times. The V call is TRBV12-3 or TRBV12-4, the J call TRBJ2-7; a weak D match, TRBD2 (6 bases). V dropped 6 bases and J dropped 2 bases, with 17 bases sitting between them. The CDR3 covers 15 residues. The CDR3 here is CASRSEGDKAYEQYF. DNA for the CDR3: TGTGCCAGCAGGTCGGAGGGAGATAAGGCCTACGAGCAGTACTTC.

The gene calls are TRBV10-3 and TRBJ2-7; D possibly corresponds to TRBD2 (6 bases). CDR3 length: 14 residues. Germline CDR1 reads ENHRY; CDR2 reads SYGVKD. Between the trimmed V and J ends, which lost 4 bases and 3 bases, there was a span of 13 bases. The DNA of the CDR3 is TGTGCCATCAGTGGGGCGGGGAGCGACTACGAGCAGTACTTC. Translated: CAISGAGSDYEQYF.

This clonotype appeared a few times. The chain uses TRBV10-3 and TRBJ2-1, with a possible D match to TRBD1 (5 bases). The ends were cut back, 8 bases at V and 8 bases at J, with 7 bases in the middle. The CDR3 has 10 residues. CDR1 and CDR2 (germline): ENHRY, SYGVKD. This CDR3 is CAIGADEQFF. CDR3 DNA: TGTGCCATCGGGGCCGATGAGCAGTTCTTC.

This chain's CDR3 is CSAEAGLVHNEQFF. The CDR3 nucleotides are TGCAGTGCCGAGGCGGGACTGGTACACAATGAGCAGTTCTTC. The gene calls are TRBV20-1 and TRBJ2-1; tentative D call: TRBD2 (6 bases). V was shortened by 6 bases and J by 5 bases, with 17 bases between the two germline ends. Germline CDR1 and CDR2: DFQATT and SNEGSKA (reference sequence). CDR3 size: 14 residues.

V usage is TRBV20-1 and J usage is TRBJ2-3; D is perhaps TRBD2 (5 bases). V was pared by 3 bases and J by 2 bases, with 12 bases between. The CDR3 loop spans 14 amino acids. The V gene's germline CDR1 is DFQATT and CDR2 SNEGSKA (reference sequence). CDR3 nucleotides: TGCAGTGCTAGTAGGACTGCCAACACAGATACGCAGTATTTT. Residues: CSASRTANTDTQYF.

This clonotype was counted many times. CDR3 amino acids: CASSYSGGDYEQYF. The CDR3 DNA is TGTGCCAGCAGTTACTCCGGGGGGGATTACGAGCAGTACTTC. The rearrangement joins TRBV6-5 to TRBJ2-7; 8 bases line up with TRBD2. CDR1 is MNHEY and CDR2 is SVGAGI in the germline V gene. The CDR3 runs to 14 residues. V gave up 0 bases and J gave up 4 bases; unmatched junction bases: 2.